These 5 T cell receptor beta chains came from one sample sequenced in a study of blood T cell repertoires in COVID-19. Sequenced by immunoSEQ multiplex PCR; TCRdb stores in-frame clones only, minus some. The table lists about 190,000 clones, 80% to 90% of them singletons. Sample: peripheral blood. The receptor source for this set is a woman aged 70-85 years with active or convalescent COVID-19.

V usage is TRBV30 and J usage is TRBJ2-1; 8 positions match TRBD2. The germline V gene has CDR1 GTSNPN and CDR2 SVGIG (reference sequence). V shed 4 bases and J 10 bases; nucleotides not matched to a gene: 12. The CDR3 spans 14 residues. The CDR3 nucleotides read TGTGCCTGGACGACTCGGGGGGGGAGTAGAGAGCAGTTCTTC. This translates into CAWTTRGGSREQFF.

DNA for the CDR3: TGTGCCAGCAGTAGGACTAGCGGGAGGTCCGGGGAGCTGTTTTTT. Its protein is CASSRTSGRSGELFF. The chain carries TRBV2 and TRBJ2-2; 14 nucleotides agree with TRBD2. V shed 5 bases and J 6 bases; nucleotides not matched to a gene: 2. This CDR3 is 15 amino acids long. CDR1 SNHLY and CDR2 FYNNEI come from the germline V gene.

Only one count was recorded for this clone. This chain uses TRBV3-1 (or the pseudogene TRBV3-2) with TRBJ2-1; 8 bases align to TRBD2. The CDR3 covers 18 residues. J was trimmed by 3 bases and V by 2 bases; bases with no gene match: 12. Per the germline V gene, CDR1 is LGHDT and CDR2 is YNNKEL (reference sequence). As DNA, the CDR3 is TGTGCCAGCAGCCAATACCCTTCGAGCGGGAGAGTCTACAATGAGCAGTTCTTC. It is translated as CASSQYPSSGRVYNEQFF.

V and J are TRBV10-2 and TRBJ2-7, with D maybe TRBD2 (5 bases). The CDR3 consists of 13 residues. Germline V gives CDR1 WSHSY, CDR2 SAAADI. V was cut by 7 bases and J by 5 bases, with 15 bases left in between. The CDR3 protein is CASMPPYSDEQYF. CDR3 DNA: TGCGCCAGCATGCCGCCCTATAGCGACGAGCAGTACTTC.

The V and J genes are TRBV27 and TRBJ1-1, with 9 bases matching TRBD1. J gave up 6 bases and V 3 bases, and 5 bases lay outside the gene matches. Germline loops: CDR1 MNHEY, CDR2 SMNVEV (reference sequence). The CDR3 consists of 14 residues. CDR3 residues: CASSLTGGGSEAFF. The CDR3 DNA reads TGTGCCAGCAGTTTGACAGGGGGAGGGTCTGAAGCTTTCTTT.